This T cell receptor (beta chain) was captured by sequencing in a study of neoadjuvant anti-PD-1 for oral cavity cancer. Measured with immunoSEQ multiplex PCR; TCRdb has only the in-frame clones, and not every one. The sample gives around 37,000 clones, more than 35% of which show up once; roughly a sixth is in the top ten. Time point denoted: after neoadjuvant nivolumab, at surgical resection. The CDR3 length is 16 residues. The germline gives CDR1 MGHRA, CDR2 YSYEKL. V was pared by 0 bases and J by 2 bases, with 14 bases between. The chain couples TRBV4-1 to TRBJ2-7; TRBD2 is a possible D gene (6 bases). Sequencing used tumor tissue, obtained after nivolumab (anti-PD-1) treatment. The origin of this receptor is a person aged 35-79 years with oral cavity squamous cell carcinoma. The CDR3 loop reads CASSQDGIGRTYEQYF. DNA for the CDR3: TGCGCCAGCAGCCAAGATGGGATAGGGAGGACCTACGAGCAGTACTTC.